A single T cell receptor beta chain is shown here with its context. Its antigen is not identified. Assay used: immunoSEQ multiplex PCR; TCRdb lists only in-frame clones, some missing. The sample has fewer than 150,000 clones; approximately 94% are singletons. Germline V gene sequence: CDR1 SGHDT, CDR2 YYEEEE. The CDR3 consists of 14 residues. V dropped 3 bases and J dropped 1 base, with 10 bases sitting between them. This sample is part of a study of graft-versus-host responses after intestinal transplantation. This clonotype was sampled from a human donor who received an intestinal transplant. Sample: unstimulated CD4+ T cells sorted from spleen or lymph node cells, taken before intestinal transplant. J is TRBJ1-2 and V is TRBV5-6, with TRBD1 as a possible D gene (5 bases). The chain's CDR3 is CASSSGTLNYGYTF. As DNA, the CDR3 is TGTGCCAGCAGCTCAGGGACCCTTAACTATGGCTACACCTTC.